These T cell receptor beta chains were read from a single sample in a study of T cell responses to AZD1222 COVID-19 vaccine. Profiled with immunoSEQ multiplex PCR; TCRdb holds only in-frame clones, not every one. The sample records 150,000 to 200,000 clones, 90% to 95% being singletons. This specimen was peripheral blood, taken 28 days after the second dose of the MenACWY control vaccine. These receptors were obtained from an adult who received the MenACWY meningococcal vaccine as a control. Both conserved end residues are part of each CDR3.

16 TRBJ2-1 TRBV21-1 CASSRRGRRSYNEQFF
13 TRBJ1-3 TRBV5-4 CASRPTWGNTIYF
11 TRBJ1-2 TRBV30 CAWSVHYGYTF
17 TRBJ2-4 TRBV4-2 CASSQVRGGTDKNIQYF
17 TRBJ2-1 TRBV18 CASSPLGVSSSYNEQFF
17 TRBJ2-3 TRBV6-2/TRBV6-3 CASSYILGSGDTDTQYF
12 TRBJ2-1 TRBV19 CASTTGGNEQFF
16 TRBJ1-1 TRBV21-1 CASTKGRGGEFTEAFF
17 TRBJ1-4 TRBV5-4 CASSLRLGTGTNEKLFF
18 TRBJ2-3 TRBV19 CASSLRSGRQGRADTQYF
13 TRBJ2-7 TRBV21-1 CASVGLAGDEQYF
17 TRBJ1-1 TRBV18 CASSPRSAETANTEAFF
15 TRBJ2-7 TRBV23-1 CASSPEEPVSYEQYF
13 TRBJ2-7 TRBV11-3 CASSLRETYEQYF
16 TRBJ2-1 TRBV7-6 CASSFNRDRVSHEQFF
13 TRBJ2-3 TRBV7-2 CASNRVSTDTQYF
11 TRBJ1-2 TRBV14 CVQRDGEGYTF
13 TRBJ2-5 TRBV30 CASLAALQETQYF
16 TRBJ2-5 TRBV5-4 CASSLGTQGRGETQYF
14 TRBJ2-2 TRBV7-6 CASNQGANTGELFF
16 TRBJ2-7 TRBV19 CASSIAGTVSSYEQYF
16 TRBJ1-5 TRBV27 CASSPLLGSLGQPQHF
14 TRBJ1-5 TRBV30 CAWSGGPGDQPQHF
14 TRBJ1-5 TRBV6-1 CASSEAKGGQPQHF
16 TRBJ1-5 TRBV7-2 CASSLAGGYSNQPQHF
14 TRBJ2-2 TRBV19 CASSTSTNTGELFF
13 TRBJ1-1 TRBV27 CASSSRLRAEAFF
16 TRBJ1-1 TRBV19 CASSIRQITVNTEAFF
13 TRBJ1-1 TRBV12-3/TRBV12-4 CASSLGMNTEAFF
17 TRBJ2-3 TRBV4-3 CASSPYLAAGREDTQYF
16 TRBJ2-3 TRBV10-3 CAIAATGGSGADTQYF
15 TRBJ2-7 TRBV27 CASIPSAGGIHEQYF
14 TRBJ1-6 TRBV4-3 CASSQQGQGTPLHF
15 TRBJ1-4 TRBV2 CASRLQGVKGEKLFF
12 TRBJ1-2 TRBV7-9 CASGRDVYGYTF
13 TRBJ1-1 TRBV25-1 CASSGTGLAEAFF
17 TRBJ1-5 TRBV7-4 CASSLRGTGASNQPQHF
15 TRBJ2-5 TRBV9 CASSVEGSVQETQYF
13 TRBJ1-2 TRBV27 CASSLSTGDGYTF
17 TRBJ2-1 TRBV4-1 CASSQPGLAGGYNEQFF
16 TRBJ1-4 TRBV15 CATSTITGTGGEKLFF
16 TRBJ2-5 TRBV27 CASSLGQGRLEETQYF
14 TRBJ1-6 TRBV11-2 CASSLDGTVSPLHF
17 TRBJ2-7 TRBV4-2 CASSQPWGGSSSYEQYF
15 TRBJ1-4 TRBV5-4 CASSDNGATNEKLFF
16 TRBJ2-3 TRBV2 CASSLAGGYGTDTQYF
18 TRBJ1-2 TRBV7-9 CASSTSSDRGNGRDGYTF
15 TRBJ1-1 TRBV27 CASSSRQAGSTEAFF
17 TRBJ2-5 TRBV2 CASSDRSVSRGGGTQYF
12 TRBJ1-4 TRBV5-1 CASSLGSEKLFF
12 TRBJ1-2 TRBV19 CASSINNYGYTF
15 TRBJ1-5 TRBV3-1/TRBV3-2 CASSQGTGGGQPQHF